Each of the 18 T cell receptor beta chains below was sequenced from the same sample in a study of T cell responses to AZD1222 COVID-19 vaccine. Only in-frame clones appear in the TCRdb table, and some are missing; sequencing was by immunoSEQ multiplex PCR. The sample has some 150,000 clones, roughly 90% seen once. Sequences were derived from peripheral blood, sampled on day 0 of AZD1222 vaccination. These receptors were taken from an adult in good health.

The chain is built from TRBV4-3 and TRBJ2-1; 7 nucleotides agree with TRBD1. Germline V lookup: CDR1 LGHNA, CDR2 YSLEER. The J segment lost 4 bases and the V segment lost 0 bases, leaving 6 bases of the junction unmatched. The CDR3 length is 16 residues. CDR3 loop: CASSQDRQGTYNEQFF. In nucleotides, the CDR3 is TGCGCCAGCAGCCAAGATCGACAGGGTACATACAATGAGCAGTTCTTC.

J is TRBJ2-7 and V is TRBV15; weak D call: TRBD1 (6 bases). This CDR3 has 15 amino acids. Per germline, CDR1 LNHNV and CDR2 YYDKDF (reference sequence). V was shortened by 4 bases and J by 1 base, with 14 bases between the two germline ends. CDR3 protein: CATSTETGWSYEQYF. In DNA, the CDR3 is TGTGCCACCAGCACAGAGACAGGCTGGTCCTACGAGCAGTACTTC.

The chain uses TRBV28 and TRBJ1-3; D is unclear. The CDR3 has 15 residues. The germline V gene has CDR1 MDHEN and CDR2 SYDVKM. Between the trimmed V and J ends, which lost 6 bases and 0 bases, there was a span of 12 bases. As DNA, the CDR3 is TGTGCCAGCAGCTCCCTCGGGTCCTCTGGAAACACCATATATTTT. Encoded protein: CASSSLGSSGNTIYF.

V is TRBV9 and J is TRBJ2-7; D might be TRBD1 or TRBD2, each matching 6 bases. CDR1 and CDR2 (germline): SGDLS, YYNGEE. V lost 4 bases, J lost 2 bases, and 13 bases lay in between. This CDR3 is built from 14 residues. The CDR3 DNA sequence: TGTGCCAGCAGCCTGACTGGGGGGCCCTACGAGCAGTACTTC. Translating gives CASSLTGGPYEQYF.

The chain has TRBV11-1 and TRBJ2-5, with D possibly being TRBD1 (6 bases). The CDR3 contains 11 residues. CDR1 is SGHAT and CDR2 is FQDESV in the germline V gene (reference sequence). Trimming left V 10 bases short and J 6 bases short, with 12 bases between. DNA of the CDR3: TGTGCCACCAAGCAGGGGAAGACCCAGTACTTC. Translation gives CATKQGKTQYF.

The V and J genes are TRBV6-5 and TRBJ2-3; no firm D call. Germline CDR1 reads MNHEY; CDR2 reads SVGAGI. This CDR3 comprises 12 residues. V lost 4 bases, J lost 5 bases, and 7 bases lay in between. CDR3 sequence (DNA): TGTGCCAGCAGTTCCCCTAGAGATACGCAGTATTTT. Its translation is CASSSPRDTQYF.

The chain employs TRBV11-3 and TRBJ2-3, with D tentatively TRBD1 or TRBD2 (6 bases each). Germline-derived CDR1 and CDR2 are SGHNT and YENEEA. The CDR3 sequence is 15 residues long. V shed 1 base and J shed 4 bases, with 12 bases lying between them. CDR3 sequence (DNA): TGTGCCAGCAGCTTAGGGGGGCGGGGAGCAGATACGCAGTATTTT. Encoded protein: CASSLGGRGADTQYF.

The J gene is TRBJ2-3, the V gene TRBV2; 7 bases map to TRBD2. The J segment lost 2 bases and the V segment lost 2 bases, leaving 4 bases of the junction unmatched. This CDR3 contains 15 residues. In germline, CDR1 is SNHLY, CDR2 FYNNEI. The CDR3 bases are TGTGCCAGCAGTGAATGGGGGGGGGTCACAGATACGCAGTATTTT. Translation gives CASSEWGGVTDTQYF.

The CDR3 bases are TGTGCCTGGAGTGCGAACAGGGAGGGTCCCCAGCATTTT. This encodes CAWSANREGPQHF. V gene TRBV30 combines with J gene TRBJ1-5, with D tentatively TRBD1 (6 bases). The CDR3 has 13 residues. CDR1 and CDR2 from the germline V gene are GTSNPN and SVGIG (reference sequence). The V end lost 1 base, the J end lost 10 bases, and 14 bases lay between the germline ends.

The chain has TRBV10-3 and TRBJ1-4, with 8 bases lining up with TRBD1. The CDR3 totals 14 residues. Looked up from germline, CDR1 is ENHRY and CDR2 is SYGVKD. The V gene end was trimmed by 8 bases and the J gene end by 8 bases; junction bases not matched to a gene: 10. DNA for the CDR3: TGTGCCATCGGAGCCGGGACAGGCCGGGAAAAACTGTTTTTT. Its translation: CAIGAGTGREKLFF.

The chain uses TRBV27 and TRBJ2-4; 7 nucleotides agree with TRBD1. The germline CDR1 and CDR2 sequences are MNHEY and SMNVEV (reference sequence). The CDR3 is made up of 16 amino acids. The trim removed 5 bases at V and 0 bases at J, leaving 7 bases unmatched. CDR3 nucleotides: TGTGCCAGCAGTCCAGGGACAGCCCTAGCCAAAAACATTCAGTACTTC. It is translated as CASSPGTALAKNIQYF.

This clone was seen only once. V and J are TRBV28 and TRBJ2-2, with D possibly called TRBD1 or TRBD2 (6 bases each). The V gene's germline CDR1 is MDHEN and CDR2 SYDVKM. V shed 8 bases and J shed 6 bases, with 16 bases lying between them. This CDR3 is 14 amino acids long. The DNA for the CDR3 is TGTGCCAGCTTGAGGGGGGAACGCGCCGGGGAGCTGTTTTTT. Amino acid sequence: CASLRGERAGELFF. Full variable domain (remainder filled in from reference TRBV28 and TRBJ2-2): DVKVTQSSRYLVKRTGEKVFLECVQDMDHENMFWYRQDPGLGLRLIYFSYDVKMKEKGDIPEGYSVSREKKERFSLILESASTNQTSMYLCASLRGERAGELFFGEGSRLTVL.

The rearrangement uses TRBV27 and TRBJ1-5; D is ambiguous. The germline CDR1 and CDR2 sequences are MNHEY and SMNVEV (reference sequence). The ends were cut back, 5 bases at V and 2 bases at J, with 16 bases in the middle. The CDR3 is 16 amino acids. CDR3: CASSPHLGSGNQPQHF. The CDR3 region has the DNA TGTGCCAGCAGTCCGCATTTAGGTTCGGGCAATCAGCCCCAGCATTTT.

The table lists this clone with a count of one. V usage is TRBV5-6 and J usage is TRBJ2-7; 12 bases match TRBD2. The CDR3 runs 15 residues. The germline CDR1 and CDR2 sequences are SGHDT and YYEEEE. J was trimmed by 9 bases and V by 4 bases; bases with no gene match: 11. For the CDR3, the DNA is TGTGCCAGCAGCAGAACTAGCGGGGGGCCTACGGTGCAGTACTTC. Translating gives CASSRTSGGPTVQYF.

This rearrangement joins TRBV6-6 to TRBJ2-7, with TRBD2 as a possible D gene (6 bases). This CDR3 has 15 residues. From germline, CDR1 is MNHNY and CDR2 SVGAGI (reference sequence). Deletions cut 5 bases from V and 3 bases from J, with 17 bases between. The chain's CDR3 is CASSPKGLRHYEQYF. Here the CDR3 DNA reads TGTGCCAGCAGTCCCAAGGGACTTAGACACTACGAGCAGTACTTC.

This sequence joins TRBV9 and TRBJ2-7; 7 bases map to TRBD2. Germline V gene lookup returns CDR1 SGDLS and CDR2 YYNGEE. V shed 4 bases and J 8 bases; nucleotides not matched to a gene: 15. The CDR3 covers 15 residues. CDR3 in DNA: TGTGCCAGCAGCCCTGCGGCTAGCGGCGTAGGCAAGCAGTACTTC. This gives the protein CASSPAASGVGKQYF.

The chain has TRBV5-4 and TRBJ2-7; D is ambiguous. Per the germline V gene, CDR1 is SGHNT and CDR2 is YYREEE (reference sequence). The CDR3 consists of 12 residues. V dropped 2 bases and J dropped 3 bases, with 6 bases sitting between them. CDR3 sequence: CASSFTSYEQYF. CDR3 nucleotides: TGTGCCAGCAGCTTCACCAGCTACGAGCAGTACTTC.

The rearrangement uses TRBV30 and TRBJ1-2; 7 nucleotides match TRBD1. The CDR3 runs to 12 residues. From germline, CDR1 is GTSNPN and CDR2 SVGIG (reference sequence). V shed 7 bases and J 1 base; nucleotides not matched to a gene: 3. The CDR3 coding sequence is TGTGCCTTACAGGGGAATAACTATGGCTACACCTTC. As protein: CALQGNNYGYTF.